This passage covers 13 T cell receptor beta chains from one sample sequenced in a study of regulatory T cells in long-lasting Graves disease. iRepertoire HTBI primers and Arm-PCR of CDR3 regions built TCR beta libraries. TCRdb re-called the multiplex PCR reads through MiXCR, storing one row per CDR3 protein. The data show roughly 300,000 distinct CDR3 sequences, around 19% seen once. The time point denotes: persistent/refractory GD, antithyroid drugs over 5 years with positive TRAb. TCR sequences were obtained from RNA taken from PBMCs. This material consisted of peripheral blood mononuclear cells (PBMCs), taken when the disease was refractory, from a patient treated with antithyroid drugs. All receptors derive from a female donor with Graves disease.

V gene TRBV25-1 combines with J gene TRBJ1-4; D uncertain. Germline loops: CDR1 MGHDK, CDR2 SYGVNS. The germline V and J ends were trimmed by 7 bases and 8 bases, with 14 bases remaining between them. This CDR3 region has 13 residues. Here the CDR3 reads CASTQTGVEKLFF. DNA for the CDR3: TGTGCCAGCACCCAAACTGGGGTCGAAAAACTGTTTTTT.

Only a few counts were recorded for this clonotype. The CDR3 reads CASSRAGPEAFF. CDR3 nucleotide sequence: TGTGCCAGCTCACGGGCCGGTCCTGAAGCTTTCTTT. This chain uses TRBV18 with TRBJ1-1; no definite D call. Germline V gene sequence: CDR1 KGHSH, CDR2 LQKENI. The CDR3 covers 12 residues. V was cut by 4 bases and J by 6 bases, with 9 bases left in between.

This clonotype turned up a few times. This rearrangement joins TRBV7-8 to TRBJ2-2; D is possibly TRBD2 (6 bases). This CDR3 has 14 residues. The V and J ends lost 1 base and 6 bases respectively, with 9 bases between them. The germline V gene has CDR1 SGHVS and CDR2 FQNEAQ. As DNA, the CDR3 is TGTGCCAGCAGCTTAGAACTAGCAGCCGGGGAGCTGTTTTTT. Translating it yields CASSLELAAGELFF.

The chain combines TRBV27 with TRBJ2-7; 8 bases align to TRBD1. V dropped 3 bases and J dropped 1; count of bases not matched to a gene: 5. Germline assignment: CDR1 MNHEY and CDR2 SMNVEV (reference sequence). The CDR3 loop spans 15 amino acids. CDR3 in amino acids: CASSFRGLMSYEQYF. CDR3 in DNA: TGTGCCAGCAGTTTCAGGGGGCTTATGTCCTACGAGCAGTACTTC.

This clonotype turned up a few times. This could be a read error, since a much larger clone is one nucleotide away. This chain links TRBV3-1 with TRBJ2-5, with D hard to call. V gave up 5 bases and J gave up 2 bases, with 6 bases separating them. The length of the CDR3 is 12 residues. Germline V gives CDR1 LGHDT, CDR2 YNNKEL (reference sequence). The CDR3 protein is CASSLWQETQYF. Here the CDR3 DNA reads TGTGCCAGCAGCTTGTGGCAAGAGACCCAGTACTTC.

Ten or more counts support this clonotype. This chain connects TRBV7-8 to TRBJ2-5, with 11 bases aligning to TRBD1. This CDR3 is built from 16 residues. The ends lost 3 bases at V and 4 bases at J; junction bases unmatched: 7. Germline lookup yields CDR1 SGHVS and CDR2 FQNEAQ. This CDR3 is CASSFSGQGVRETQYF. For the CDR3, the DNA is TGTGCCAGCAGCTTCTCGGGACAGGGGGTCAGAGAGACCCAGTACTTC.

This clonotype showed up just a few times. V usage is TRBV15 and J usage is TRBJ2-7; the D is unclear. The CDR3 is made up of 14 amino acids. The germline gives CDR1 LNHNV, CDR2 YYDKDF (reference sequence). V lost 1 base and J lost 9, with 16 bases in between. The CDR3 DNA sequence: TGTGCCACCAGCAGAGTAGAGGTGGCGATATGGCAGTACTTC. This gives the protein CATSRVEVAIWQYF.

This chain joins TRBV30 and TRBJ1-5, with a weak D call TRBD1 (5 bases). This CDR3 has 19 amino acids. CDR1 GTSNPN and CDR2 SVGIG come from the germline V gene (reference sequence). Deletions cut 0 bases from V and 0 bases from J, with 21 bases between. The CDR3 here is CAWSVPRPLGPYSNQPQHF. For the CDR3, the DNA is TGTGCCTGGAGTGTCCCCAGGCCATTGGGACCGTATAGCAATCAGCCCCAGCATTTT.

This clonotype was observed many times. The genes are TRBV6-1 and TRBJ2-7, with TRBD1 identical over 8 bases. The CDR3 is 16 residues long. V lost 6 bases to trimming and J lost 3 bases; unmatched junction nucleotides: 13. Germline CDR1 MNHNS, CDR2 SASEGT. DNA for the CDR3: TGTGCCAGCAGATGGGCAGGGGGCGGTAGTATCTACGAGCAGTACTTC. This codes for CASRWAGGGSIYEQYF.

This clonotype came up many times. The CDR3 here is CASSLGAEWTEAFF. As DNA, the CDR3 is TGTGCCAGCAGCCTAGGGGCTGAGTGGACTGAAGCTTTCTTT. The chain couples TRBV3-1 to TRBJ1-1, with a possible D match to TRBD1 (5 bases). The ends were cut back, 4 bases at V and 5 bases at J, with 14 bases in the middle. Germline V CDR1 and CDR2: LGHDT, YNNKEL (reference sequence). The CDR3 length is 14 residues.

This clonotype has only a few counts. The J gene is TRBJ2-4, the V gene TRBV6-1, with 12 bases aligning to TRBD2. Germline CDR1 and CDR2: MNHNS and SASEGT. CDR3 length equals 14 residues. The junction had 4 bases not matched to a gene; V was cut back by 6 bases and J by 7 bases. The CDR3 region has the DNA TGTGCCAGCAGGAGGACTAGCGGGACCAACATTCAGTACTTC. It yields the protein CASRRTSGTNIQYF.

This clonotype was seen more than once but under ten times. The V gene is TRBV7-6, the J gene TRBJ1-5; no clear D gene. The germline gives CDR1 SGHVS, CDR2 FNYEAQ. The CDR3 consists of 15 residues. The germline V and J ends were trimmed by 5 bases and 4 bases, with 15 bases remaining between them. The DNA for the CDR3 is TGTGCCAGCAGCCTCCGGGAAGGCTTTAATCAGCCCCAGCATTTT. It codes for CASSLREGFNQPQHF. Supplemented by reference TRBV7-6 and TRBJ1-5, the full variable domain reads GAGVSQSPRYKVTKRGQDVALRCDPISGHVSLYWYRQALGQGPEFLTYFNYEAQQDKSGLPNDRFSAERPEGSISTLTIQRTEQRDSAMYRCASSLREGFNQPQHFGDGTRLSIL.

Here the CDR3 reads CASSFWGLAKNIQYF. The CDR3 region has the DNA TGTGCCAGCAGCTTCTGGGGGCTAGCCAAAAACATTCAGTACTTC. The rearrangement links TRBV7-2 to TRBJ2-4, with a tentative D call TRBD1 (6 bases). The CDR3 is 15 amino acids. Germline V gene lookup returns CDR1 SGHTA and CDR2 FQGNSA. V lost 3 bases, J lost 0 bases, and 9 bases lay in between.